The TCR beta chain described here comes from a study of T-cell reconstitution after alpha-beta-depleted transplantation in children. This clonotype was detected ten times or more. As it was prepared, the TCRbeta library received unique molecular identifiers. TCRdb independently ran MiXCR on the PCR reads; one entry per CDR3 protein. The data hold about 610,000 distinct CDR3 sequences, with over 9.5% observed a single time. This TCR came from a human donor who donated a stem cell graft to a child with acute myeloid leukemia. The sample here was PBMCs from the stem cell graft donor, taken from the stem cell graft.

Written as DNA, the CDR3 is TGTGCCAGCAGTGAAACTAGCGGGAGCCATGAGCAGTTCTTC. Protein sequence: CASSETSGSHEQFF. The rearrangement joins TRBV6-4 to TRBJ2-1, with 11 bases matching TRBD2. The CDR3 length is 14 residues. Germline values: CDR1 MRHNA, CDR2 SNTAGT. V lost 3 bases, J lost 8 bases, and 3 bases stayed unmatched.